One sample yielded the 32 T cell receptor beta chains listed below, sequenced in a study of cytomegalovirus exposure and HLA in healthy donors. PCR involved 60 Vbeta and 13 Jbeta primers. Some clones are missing from TCRdb's copy, which holds only in-frame ones; the method was immunoSEQ multiplex PCR. The repertoire table contains approximately 150,000 clones. Source material: PBMCs. The receptor set was obtained from a woman aged 18-29 years in good health and CMV-seronegative.

The CDR3 coding sequence is TGCGCCAGCAGGCCCGGGACAGCGAACACTGAAGCTTTCTTT. It encodes CASRPGTANTEAFF. The chain uses TRBV10-2 and TRBJ1-1; 7 nucleotides match TRBD1. The V gene end was trimmed by 6 bases and the J gene end by 1 base; junction bases not matched to a gene: 5. From germline, CDR1 is WSHSY and CDR2 SAAADI. The CDR3 extends over 14 amino acids.

This chain joins TRBV11-3 and TRBJ1-2; perhaps TRBD1 as D (6 bases). The CDR3 sequence is 14 residues long. Germline V gene sequence: CDR1 SGHNT, CDR2 YENEEA. The germline V and J ends were trimmed by 4 bases and 4 bases, with 13 bases remaining between them. The CDR3 loop reads CASSSRRGSYGYTF. The CDR3 DNA sequence: TGTGCCAGCAGCTCCCGCAGGGGATCCTATGGCTACACCTTC.

The chain employs TRBV7-9 and TRBJ2-5, with TRBD2 matching 9 bases. Germline V gene sequence: CDR1 SEHNR, CDR2 FQNEAQ (reference sequence). Trimming cost V 5 bases and J 2 bases; bases outside gene matches: 9. The CDR3 totals 16 residues. CDR3 sequence: CASSQGGLAIQETQYF. The CDR3 bases are TGTGCCAGCAGCCAGGGGGGACTAGCTATTCAAGAGACCCAGTACTTC.

The J gene is TRBJ2-7, the V gene TRBV18; 7 bases are shared with TRBD1. V was pared by 3 bases and J by 2 bases, with 22 bases of the junction left unmatched. The CDR3 sequence is 20 residues long. Per the germline V gene, CDR1 is KGHSH and CDR2 is LQKENI. DNA for the CDR3: TGTGCCAGCTCACCCGGCACCCCAGGGGGAATGGGCTCTCGCCCCTACGAGCAGTACTTC. Protein: CASSPGTPGGMGSRPYEQYF.

V and J are TRBV10-1 and TRBJ2-7; 10 bases are a match to TRBD1. Germline V lookup: CDR1 WNHNN, CDR2 SYGVQD (reference sequence). Trimming at V came to 2 bases and at J to 3 bases, leaving 4 bases not matched to a gene. CDR3 length: 15 residues. The CDR3 sequence is CASSEGTGDLYEQYV. The CDR3 DNA is TGCGCCAGCAGTGAGGGGACAGGGGATCTCTACGAGCAGTACGTC.

The chain employs TRBV4-1 and TRBJ2-2; the D gene is possibly TRBD2 (6 bases). The germline V gene has CDR1 MGHRA and CDR2 YSYEKL. V lost 4 bases and J lost 4, with 19 bases in between. This CDR3 is built from 17 residues. Written as DNA, the CDR3 is TGCGCCAGCAGCCCTTCTCCTCGACCCGGGGGCACCGGGGAGCTGTTTTTT. It encodes CASSPSPRPGGTGELFF.

The rearrangement uses TRBV7-9 and TRBJ2-6; a weak D match, TRBD2 (5 bases). Trimming stripped 6 bases from V and 1 base from J, with 7 bases between. Per the germline V gene, CDR1 is SEHNR and CDR2 is FQNEAQ (reference sequence). The CDR3 consists of 14 residues. CDR3 nucleotide sequence: TGTGCCAGCAGTACTAGTTCTGGGGCCAACGTCCTGACTTTC. It codes for CASSTSSGANVLTF.

V usage is TRBV4-2 and J usage is TRBJ1-3; D unclear. The V and J ends lost 5 bases and 2 bases respectively, with 10 bases between them. The CDR3 extends over 14 amino acids. Germline CDR1 and CDR2: LGHNA and YNFKEQ. CDR3: CASSEGRPGNTIYF. The CDR3 nucleotides read TGTGCCAGCAGCGAAGGGAGACCTGGAAACACCATATATTTT.

V usage is TRBV5-1 and J usage is TRBJ2-1, with a possible D match to TRBD2 (5 bases). The CDR3 runs 16 residues. The V gene's germline CDR1 is SGHRS and CDR2 YFSETQ. Trimming took off 2 bases at V and 5 bases at J, with 17 bases between the two ends. The DNA of the CDR3 is TGCGCCAGCAGCTTCGCCCGAGGGCCACCCAACAATGAGCAGTTCTTC. Protein product: CASSFARGPPNNEQFF. The full variable domain, with the rest looked up from reference TRBV5-1 and TRBJ2-1, is KAGVTQTPRYLIKTRGQQVTLSCSPISGHRSVSWYQQTPGQGLQFLFEYFSETQRNKGNFPGRFSGRQFSNSRSEMNVSTLELGDSALYLCASSFARGPPNNEQFFGPGTRLTVL.

Remarks on this clone: The sample holds other DNA sequences that translate to the same CDR3. V usage is TRBV4-1 and J usage is TRBJ1-4, with 7 nucleotides matching TRBD1. V dropped 1 base and J dropped 6; count of bases not matched to a gene: 2. CDR3 length equals 14 residues. Germline V gene sequence: CDR1 MGHRA, CDR2 YSYEKL. CDR3 sequence: CASSQGTGDEKLFF. CDR3 DNA: TGCGCCAGCAGCCAAGGTACAGGGGATGAAAAACTGTTTTTT.

The chain employs TRBV27 and TRBJ2-1; no firm D call. The CDR3 runs to 14 residues. Germline CDR1 is MNHEY and CDR2 is SMNVEV (reference sequence). With 5 bases removed from V and 4 bases from J, the gap between germline ends came to 12 bases. CDR3 protein: CASSTAPKYNEQFF. DNA of the CDR3: TGTGCCAGCAGTACAGCACCTAAATACAATGAGCAGTTCTTC.

The rearrangement uses TRBV5-5 and TRBJ2-2, with D tentatively TRBD1 (5 bases). The CDR3 runs 15 residues. The germline V gene encodes CDR1 SGHKS and CDR2 YYEKEE (reference sequence). V lost 0 bases and J lost 7, with 13 bases in between. Here the CDR3 reads CASSLVAGYIGELFF. The CDR3, as DNA: TGTGCCAGCAGCTTGGTAGCAGGGTATATCGGGGAGCTGTTTTTT.

The chain links TRBV6-5 to TRBJ1-5; TRBD1 might be the D (5 bases). Germline V CDR1 and CDR2: MNHEY, SVGAGI. The CDR3 spans 15 residues. Trimming removed 5 bases from V and 4 bases from J, with 15 bases in between. The CDR3 spells CASSPQWAGNQPQHF. The CDR3 bases are TGTGCCAGCAGTCCCCAGTGGGCAGGGAATCAGCCCCAGCATTTT.

The chain couples TRBV6-4 to TRBJ2-1; 7 bases map to TRBD2. The germline V gene encodes CDR1 MRHNA and CDR2 SNTAGT. The CDR3 contains 16 residues. Unmatched junction bases numbered 11, after V lost 8 bases and J lost 1 base. The CDR3 loop is CASGVDGGGSYNEQFF. The CDR3 DNA reads as TGTGCCAGCGGCGTAGATGGGGGGGGTTCCTACAATGAGCAGTTCTTC.

This chain uses TRBV10-1 with TRBJ2-2; the D is unclear. V shed 0 bases and J shed 7 bases, with 9 bases lying between them. There are 14 residues in the CDR3. Germline CDR1 WNHNN, CDR2 SYGVQD (reference sequence). Here the CDR3 DNA reads TGCGCCAGCAGTGAGTCGACTCGTTACGGGGAGCTGTTTTTT. It yields the protein CASSESTRYGELFF.

The J gene is TRBJ2-5, the V gene TRBV27, with 7 nucleotides matching TRBD2. The CDR3 has 14 residues. CDR1 is MNHEY and CDR2 is SMNVEV in the germline V gene (reference sequence). Unmatched junction bases numbered 0, after V lost 2 bases and J lost 0 bases. CDR3 residues: CASSLGGDQETQYF. Here the CDR3 DNA reads TGTGCCAGCAGTTTAGGGGGGGACCAAGAGACCCAGTACTTC.

V gene TRBV5-4 combines with J gene TRBJ2-7, with 12 bases that match TRBD1. The J segment lost 6 bases and the V segment lost 0 bases, leaving 4 bases of the junction unmatched. The CDR3 runs 15 residues. Per germline, CDR1 SGHNT and CDR2 YYREEE (reference sequence). The CDR3: CASSLVGQGAGEQYV. The CDR3 DNA follows: TGTGCCAGCAGCTTGGTGGGACAGGGGGCTGGCGAGCAGTACGTC.

V and J are TRBV19 and TRBJ1-2, with a tentative D call TRBD1 (5 bases). Germline V lookup: CDR1 LNHDA, CDR2 SQIVND (reference sequence). V lost 1 base, J lost 3 bases, and 9 bases lay in between. This CDR3 is 14 amino acids long. The CDR3 loop is CASSIVGDYYGYTF. DNA for the CDR3: TGTGCCAGTAGTATAGTGGGGGACTACTATGGCTACACCTTC.

The V and J genes are TRBV18 and TRBJ2-5, with 7 nucleotides matching TRBD2. This CDR3 contains 14 residues. V shed 6 bases and J 5 bases; nucleotides not matched to a gene: 9. Germline V lookup: CDR1 KGHSH, CDR2 LQKENI. The CDR3 sequence is CASSRQELAETQYF. In DNA form, the CDR3 reads TGTGCCAGCTCCAGACAAGAACTAGCGGAGACCCAGTACTTC.

The chain carries TRBV28 and TRBJ2-5; the D gene is possibly TRBD1 (6 bases). Between the trimmed V and J ends, which lost 2 bases and 5 bases, there was a span of 18 bases. The CDR3 totals 16 residues. The V gene's germline CDR1 is MDHEN and CDR2 SYDVKM. The CDR3 loop is CASSLPYVGQRETQYF. Here the CDR3 DNA reads TGTGCCAGCAGTTTACCCTACGTCGGACAGCGGGAGACCCAGTACTTC.

This rearrangement joins TRBV4-3 to TRBJ1-2; tentative D call: TRBD1 (6 bases). The V gene lost 0 bases and the J gene lost 3 bases, with 14 bases spanning the gap. CDR1 and CDR2 (germline): LGHNA, YSLEER. The CDR3 totals 16 residues. The chain's CDR3 is CASSQDYRDYDYGYTF. The CDR3 DNA sequence: TGCGCCAGCAGCCAAGATTACAGGGATTATGACTATGGCTACACCTTC.

V gene TRBV2 combines with J gene TRBJ2-1, with 16 nucleotides matching TRBD2. Trimming took 4 bases from V and 14 from J; bases not matched to a gene: 5. Germline V lookup: CDR1 SNHLY, CDR2 FYNNEI. The CDR3 consists of 14 residues. CDR3 bases: TGTGCCAGCAGTGCCGGGACTAGCGGGAGGGCCGAGTTCTTC. Protein product: CASSAGTSGRAEFF.

The chain is built from TRBV18 and TRBJ2-7, with D perhaps matching TRBD1 (6 bases). This CDR3 region has 13 residues. Per germline, CDR1 KGHSH and CDR2 LQKENI. V lost 4 bases and J 5 bases, leaving 12 bases between the germline ends. This CDR3 reads CASSLSDSNEQYV. DNA for the CDR3: TGTGCCAGCTCACTATCGGACAGTAACGAGCAGTACGTC.

This chain joins TRBV7-9 and TRBJ2-5; tentatively, D is TRBD2 (6 bases). CDR3 length: 14 residues. The germline V and J ends were trimmed by 8 bases and 1 base, with 14 bases remaining between them. The V gene's germline CDR1 is SEHNR and CDR2 FQNEAQ (reference sequence). CDR3 sequence (DNA): TGTGCCAGCTCCGGGGGAGGCCTCCAAGAGACCCAGTACTTC. This encodes CASSGGGLQETQYF.

The chain couples TRBV5-4 to TRBJ2-1, with 8 bases fitting TRBD2. Trimming at V came to 4 bases and at J to 6 bases, leaving 9 bases not matched to a gene. Germline CDR1 reads SGHNT; CDR2 reads YYREEE (reference sequence). CDR3 length equals 15 residues. CDR3 residues: CASSAGTRRGNEQFF. The CDR3 DNA is TGTGCCAGCAGCGCCGGGACTAGGCGGGGCAATGAGCAGTTCTTC.

The rearrangement joins TRBV19 to TRBJ2-5; D perhaps matches TRBD2 (5 bases). The CDR3 has 14 amino acids. Between the trimmed V and J ends, which lost 7 bases and 0 bases, there was a span of 12 bases. CDR1 and CDR2 from the germline V gene are LNHDA and SQIVND (reference sequence). This CDR3 is CASTDSSDQETQYF. DNA of the CDR3: TGTGCCAGTACGGACTCCTCAGACCAAGAGACCCAGTACTTC.

V and J are TRBV5-1 and TRBJ1-2, with D perhaps TRBD1 (5 bases). The ends were cut back, 4 bases at V and 0 bases at J, with 13 bases in the middle. Looked up from germline, CDR1 is SGHRS and CDR2 is YFSETQ. The CDR3 contains 15 residues. CDR3: CASSPGGTSNYGYTF. The CDR3 region has the DNA TGCGCCAGCAGCCCCGGGGGTACCTCTAACTATGGCTACACCTTC.

The chain joins TRBV6-1 to TRBJ1-4; D remains unclear. The V and J ends lost 6 bases and 5 bases respectively, with 10 bases between them. The CDR3 has 13 amino acids. Germline V gene data show CDR1 as MNHNS and CDR2 as SASEGT. This chain's CDR3 is CASRQLQNEKLFF. CDR3 bases: TGTGCCAGCAGACAGCTGCAAAATGAAAAACTGTTTTTT.

This chain joins TRBV4-1 and TRBJ2-1; 11 bases map to TRBD2. CDR1 MGHRA and CDR2 YSYEKL come from the germline V gene. This CDR3 contains 15 residues. The trim removed 6 bases at V and 3 bases at J, leaving 4 bases unmatched. The CDR3 sequence: CASRLTSGSYNEQFF. CDR3 sequence (DNA): TGCGCCAGCAGGCTTACTAGCGGGAGCTACAATGAGCAGTTCTTC.

The rearrangement links TRBV30 to TRBJ1-1; 8 positions match TRBD1. V shed 7 bases and J 4 bases; nucleotides not matched to a gene: 5. The CDR3 length is 12 residues. Germline-derived CDR1 and CDR2 are GTSNPN and SVGIG (reference sequence). The CDR3 DNA is TGTGCCTCCGACAGGGGTGGCACTGAAGCTTTCTTT. Encoded protein: CASDRGGTEAFF. Full variable domain (outside the CDR3, taken from reference TRBV30 and TRBJ1-1): SQTIHQWPATLVQPVGSPLSLECTVEGTSNPNLYWYRQAAGRGLQLLFYSVGIGQISSEVPQNLSASRPQDRQFILSSKKLLLSDSGFYLCASDRGGTEAFFGQGTRLTVV.

V and J are TRBV18 and TRBJ2-5, with D unclear. Trimming took 4 bases from V and 1 from J, leaving 10 bases between them. Germline CDR1 KGHSH, CDR2 LQKENI. The CDR3 covers 14 residues. CDR3 sequence reads: CASSLPSVQETQYF. The CDR3 DNA reads as TGTGCCAGCTCACTCCCCTCAGTCCAAGAGACCCAGTACTTC.

V is TRBV6-5 and J is TRBJ2-7; TRBD2 might be the D (5 bases). Germline CDR1 MNHEY, CDR2 SVGAGI. The length of the CDR3 is 14 residues. The V gene lost 6 bases and the J gene lost 2 bases, with 14 bases spanning the gap. As DNA, the CDR3 is TGTGCCAGCAGCCCGACGACTACGCCCTACGAGCAGTACTTC. It yields the protein CASSPTTTPYEQYF.